This TCR beta chain was identified in a study of shared clonotypes between healthy human individuals. Germline CDR1 is MNHEY and CDR2 is SVGAGI. The CDR3 totals 14 residues. V lost 5 bases to trimming and J lost 4 bases, with 14 bases between them. Repertoires were generated with immunoSEQ multiplex PCR, while TCRdb's copy carries only in-frame clones and drops some. This sample has hundreds of thousands of clones; around 72% occur once, and the top ten carry about 1.7%. The chain links TRBV6-5 to TRBJ1-1; tentatively, D is TRBD1 (6 bases). Input material: memory CD4+ T cells sorted from blood. Subset denoted: CD45RA-negative fraction. The TCR was taken from a woman aged 25 to 45 in good health. The CDR3 nucleotides are TGTGCCAGCAGTCCCTTACAGGGCAGCACTGAAGCTTTCTTT. Translated, it gives CASSPLQGSTEAFF.